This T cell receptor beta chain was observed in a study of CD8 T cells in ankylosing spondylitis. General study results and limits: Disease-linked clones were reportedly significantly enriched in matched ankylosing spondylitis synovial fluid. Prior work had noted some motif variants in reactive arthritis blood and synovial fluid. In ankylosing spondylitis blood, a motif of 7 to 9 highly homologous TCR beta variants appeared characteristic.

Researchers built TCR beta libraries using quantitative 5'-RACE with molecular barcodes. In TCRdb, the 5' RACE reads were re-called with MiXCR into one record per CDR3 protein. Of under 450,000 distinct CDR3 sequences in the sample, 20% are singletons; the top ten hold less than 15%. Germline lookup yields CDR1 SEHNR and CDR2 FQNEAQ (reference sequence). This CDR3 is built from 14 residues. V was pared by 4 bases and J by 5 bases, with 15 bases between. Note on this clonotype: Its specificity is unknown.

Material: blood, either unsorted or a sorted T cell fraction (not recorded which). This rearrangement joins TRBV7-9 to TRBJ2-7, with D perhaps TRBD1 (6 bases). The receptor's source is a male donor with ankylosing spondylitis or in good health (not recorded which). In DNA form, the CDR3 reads TGTGCCAGCAGCTCAGCCCAGGGGCACCACGAGCAGTACTTC. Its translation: CASSSAQGHHEQYF.